This passage covers 24 T cell receptor beta chains from one sample sequenced in a study of CD8+CD57+ T cells in acquired aplastic anemia. Genomic DNA templated the TCR beta VDJ and CDR3 profiling. TCRdb independently ran MiXCR on the reads; one entry per CDR3 protein. The sample has roughly 86,000 distinct CDR3 sequences, about half seen once. Sample: sorted CD4+, CD8+, or CD8+CD57+ T cells (not recorded which) from PBMCs. The receptors here all came from a human donor in good health, serving as a control.

The chain has TRBV24-1 and TRBJ2-3, with D uncertain. The end of the DNA is better explained by TRBJ1-5, so the J call may be wrong. The CDR3 contains 14 residues. Germline CDR1 and CDR2: KGHDR and SFDVKD. CDR3 in amino acids: CATSDLRSTDTQHF. The CDR3 DNA reads TGTGCCACCAGTGATTTACGTAGCACAGATACGCAGCATTTT.

This clonotype showed up just a few times. Mismatch with germline at one junction end may stem from a read error. This sequence joins TRBV5-3 and TRBJ2-5, with D possibly matching TRBD1 (5 bases). TRBV5-3 is assigned to the ORF class and has an uncertain function. This CDR3 spans 14 amino acids. The CDR3 DNA is TGTGCCAGCAGCTTGGACACCGAGGAAGAGACCCAGTACTTC. Translating it yields CASSLDTEEETQYF.

The CDR3 DNA follows: TGTGCCAGCAGCTTGGCGGCGGGAGGGCCTGATGAGCAGTTCTTC. Translation: CASSLAAGGPDEQFF. This chain joins TRBV5-4 and TRBJ2-1, with 9 bases that match TRBD2. V gave up 0 bases and J gave up 8 bases; unmatched junction bases: 6. Germline-derived CDR1 and CDR2 are SGHNT and YYREEE (reference sequence). This CDR3 region has 15 residues.

The DNA for the CDR3 is TGTGCCAGCAGTGGGACGCATTTGGGGTACGAGCAGTACTTC. The encoded protein is CASSGTHLGYEQYF. The chain couples TRBV25-1 to TRBJ2-7; no firm D call. The CDR3 contains 14 residues. Germline CDR1 and CDR2: MGHDK and SYGVNS. V shed 4 bases and J shed 4 bases, with 14 bases lying between them.

J is TRBJ2-1 and V is TRBV6-1, with D hard to call. V lost 5 bases and J lost 1, with 12 bases in between. The CDR3 has 15 amino acids. Germline V lookup: CDR1 MNHNS, CDR2 SASEGT. The CDR3, as DNA: TGTGCCAGCAGTCCCGAAGGCGAATCCTACAATGAGCAGTTCTTC. Translated: CASSPEGESYNEQFF.

Many counts were recorded for this clonotype. The chain recombines TRBV10-1 with TRBJ2-7, with 8 bases lining up with TRBD2. From germline, CDR1 is WNHNN and CDR2 SYGVQD (reference sequence). The CDR3 spans 17 residues. V lost 3 bases and J lost 5; bases outside the gene matches: 15. The CDR3 DNA follows: TGCGCCAGCAGTGATCCGACGGAGCGGGAGAATGGTAACGAGCAGTACTTC. This sequence encodes CASSDPTERENGNEQYF.

This clonotype has ten or more counts. This rearrangement joins TRBV9 to TRBJ2-1, with D tentatively TRBD2 (7 bases). Germline-derived CDR1 and CDR2 are SGDLS and YYNGEE. The ends were cut back, 0 bases at V and 6 bases at J, with 13 bases in the middle. The CDR3 spans 15 residues. CDR3 nucleotide sequence: TGTGCCAGCAGCGTAGAGGCGGGGGCAGGCAATGAGCAGTTCTTC. It specifies CASSVEAGAGNEQFF.

On this clonotype itself: At one end, the junction sequence differs from germline, possibly due to a read error. CDR3 bases: TGTGCCTCTCCGGCCGGGAATGCTGACTATGGCTACACCTTT. It encodes CASPAGNADYGYTF. The V and J genes are TRBV2 and TRBJ1-2; D is ambiguous. Germline V gives CDR1 SNHLY, CDR2 FYNNEI. CDR3 length: 14 residues.

V and J are TRBV6-1 and TRBJ1-1; D gene ambiguous. In germline, CDR1 is MNHNS, CDR2 SASEGT. Trimming stripped 6 bases from V and 6 bases from J, with 14 bases between. CDR3 length equals 13 residues. The CDR3, as DNA: TGTGCCAGCAGCCTGCTGAGCGGTGCTGAAGCTTTCTTT. Protein: CASSLLSGAEAFF.

Concerning this clonotype: A much larger clone sits a single nucleotide away, making a read error possible. The V and J genes are TRBV25-1 and TRBJ1-3; maybe TRBD1 (5 bases). The CDR3 is 14 amino acids. The V gene's germline CDR1 is MGHDK and CDR2 SYGVNS. Deletions cut 6 bases from V and 5 bases from J, with 14 bases between. The CDR3 region has the DNA TGTGCCAGCAGCCCGGGGGTGGAGAGAAACACCATATATTTT. Protein sequence: CASSPGVERNTIYF.

The chain is built from TRBV27 and TRBJ1-5; D call uncertain. Germline V gene lookup returns CDR1 MNHEY and CDR2 SMNVEV (reference sequence). CDR3 size: 15 residues. V lost 7 bases to trimming and J lost 0 bases, with 13 bases between them. CDR3 in amino acids: CASTSSYYSNQPQHF. For the CDR3, the DNA is TGTGCCAGCACCTCCTCGTATTATAGCAATCAGCCCCAGCATTTT.

V is TRBV10-1 and J is TRBJ2-7; possible D gene TRBD2, 5 bases. Germline V gives CDR1 WNHNN, CDR2 SYGVQD (reference sequence). The germline V and J ends were trimmed by 3 bases and 7 bases, with 13 bases remaining between them. CDR3 length: 13 amino acids. The CDR3 sequence: CASSEGGRGEQYF. The DNA of the CDR3 is TGCGCCAGCAGTGAAGGCGGCCGAGGGGAGCAGTACTTC.

This clonotype was detected ten times or more. The CDR3 bases are TGTGCCAGCAGCGTAGCGGCAGAAAGCTCCTACGAGCAGTACTTC. Protein product: CASSVAAESSYEQYF. The V and J genes are TRBV9 and TRBJ2-7; no definite D call. The V end lost 0 bases, the J end lost 0 bases, and 10 bases lay between the germline ends. The CDR3 is 15 amino acids. CDR1 and CDR2 (germline): SGDLS, YYNGEE.

The chain combines TRBV2 with TRBJ2-7, with 12 bases that match TRBD2. Looked up from germline, CDR1 is SNHLY and CDR2 is FYNNEI. The CDR3 totals 15 residues. The V segment lost 5 bases and the J segment 0 bases; nucleotides outside the gene matches: 2. CDR3 protein: CASSTTSGSSYEQYF. DNA for the CDR3: TGTGCCAGCAGTACGACTAGCGGGAGCTCCTACGAGCAGTACTTC.

This clonotype has ten or more counts. The chain combines TRBV7-9 with TRBJ1-2; D gene ambiguous. Trimming left V 5 bases short and J 8 bases short, with 15 bases between. Per the germline V gene, CDR1 is SEHNR and CDR2 is FQNEAQ (reference sequence). The CDR3 has 13 amino acids. The DNA of the CDR3 is TGTGCCAGCAGCCACCCCGGAGACGGAGGCTACACCTTC. As protein: CASSHPGDGGYTF.

This clonotype is a singleton in its sample. V and J are TRBV4-2 and TRBJ2-2, with D unresolved. The germline V gene encodes CDR1 LGHNA and CDR2 YNFKEQ. This CDR3 has 16 amino acids. V was clipped by 3 bases and J by 0 bases, with 11 bases between them. The CDR3 nucleotides are TGTGCCAGCAGCCAGAGGAGTACCCCGAACACCGGGGAGCTGTTTTTT. Its translation is CASSQRSTPNTGELFF.

J is TRBJ1-2 and V is TRBV9; possibly TRBD1 for D (5 bases). There are 15 residues in the CDR3. V was pared by 0 bases and J by 5 bases, with 14 bases between. Germline CDR1 SGDLS, CDR2 YYNGEE. The CDR3 region has the DNA TGTGCCAGCAGCGTAGGAGGGGCGCGTCGTTATGGCTACACCTTC. Translated, it gives CASSVGGARRYGYTF. Looking up the rest from reference TRBV9 and TRBJ1-2 gives the full variable domain: DSGVTQTPKHLITATGQRVTLRCSPRSGDLSVYWYQQSLDQGLQFLIQYYNGEERAKGNILERFSAQQFPDLHSELNLSSLELGDSALYFCASSVGGARRYGYTFGSGTRLTVV.

This clonotype appeared many times. This chain connects TRBV19 to TRBJ1-1; D unclear. CDR1 is LNHDA, CDR2 SQIVND, per germline (reference sequence). The CDR3 is made up of 13 amino acids. Trimming pared 1 base from V and 5 bases from J, leaving 8 bases between. CDR3 protein: CASSIVSRTEAFF. As DNA, the CDR3 is TGTGCCAGTAGTATAGTGAGTAGAACTGAAGCTTTCTTT.

The chain carries TRBV4-1 and TRBJ2-1; 8 nucleotides line up with TRBD2. Germline lookup yields CDR1 MGHRA and CDR2 YSYEKL. The CDR3 is 16 amino acids. The V segment lost 6 bases and the J segment 1 base; nucleotides outside the gene matches: 8. The DNA of the CDR3 is TGCGCCAGCAGTCCCCGGGTAGCGGGGTCCTACAATGAGCAGTTCTTC. As protein: CASSPRVAGSYNEQFF.

This clonotype came up many times. The rearrangement joins TRBV20-1 to TRBJ1-2; D is unclear. This CDR3 comprises 15 residues. Trimming removed 0 bases from V and 0 bases from J, with 11 bases in between. Germline V gene lookup returns CDR1 DFQATT and CDR2 SNEGSKA (reference sequence). CDR3 coding DNA: TGCAGTGCTAGAGACGTCCCAGGAGCTAACTATGGCTACACCTTC. Translation gives CSARDVPGANYGYTF.

This clonotype turned up a few times. J is TRBJ1-6 and V is TRBV19; 8 nucleotides match TRBD1. Losses at the gene ends were 7 bases for V and 9 bases for J; bases not matched to a gene: 5. Germline-derived CDR1 and CDR2 are LNHDA and SQIVND (reference sequence). The CDR3 is 13 amino acids. CDR3 sequence (DNA): TGTGCCAGTAACGCAGGGGGCCTTTCACCCCTCCACTTT. Translation gives CASNAGGLSPLHF.

This clonotype was counted many times. The rearrangement links TRBV10-1 to TRBJ2-7; D is unresolved. V was clipped by 0 bases and J by 3 bases, with 15 bases between them. Looked up from germline, CDR1 is WNHNN and CDR2 is SYGVQD (reference sequence). The CDR3 runs 16 residues. The CDR3 spells CASSESLEEPSYEQYF. CDR3 DNA: TGCGCCAGCAGTGAGTCTCTCGAAGAACCCAGCTACGAGCAGTACTTC.

The gene calls are TRBV5-1 and TRBJ2-7; 8 bases fit TRBD1. Germline values: CDR1 SGHRS, CDR2 YFSETQ. V was pared by 3 bases and J by 6 bases, with 8 bases of the junction left unmatched. CDR3 length: 14 residues. The CDR3 spells CASSSGTGLGEQYF. In DNA, the CDR3 is TGCGCCAGCAGCTCCGGGACAGGCTTAGGCGAGCAGTACTTC.

The rearrangement uses TRBV24-1 and TRBJ2-3; 10 bases line up with TRBD1. The CDR3 has 15 amino acids. Germline lookup yields CDR1 KGHDR and CDR2 SFDVKD. With V trimmed by 4 bases and J by 7 bases, 7 bases remained unmatched. The CDR3 bases are TGTGCCACCAGTGACGGGGGACAGGGGTGGAATACGCAGTATTTT. This translates into CATSDGGQGWNTQYF.